Shown below are 23 T cell receptor beta chains from a single sample sequenced in a study of T cells after yellow fever vaccination. TCRdb reprocessed the 5' RACE reads via MiXCR and lists one record per CDR3 protein. The sample lists over 45,000 distinct CDR3 sequences, 5% to 6.5% occurring once. This specimen consisted of PBMCs, either bulk or a sorted T-cell subset (CD4+, CD8+, memory, or dextramer-sorted; not recorded which), obtained on the day of the yellow fever booster vaccination. All receptors derive from a man between 18 and 29 years old who received the YFV17D yellow fever vaccine.

In its sample, this clonotype was seen many times. CDR3 in amino acids: CASSLEGNYGYTF. In DNA, the CDR3 is TGTGCCAGCAGTTTAGAAGGGAACTATGGCTACACCTTC. The rearrangement uses TRBV12-3 or TRBV12-4 and TRBJ1-2; D remains ambiguous. V lost 1 base and J 2 bases, leaving 5 bases between the germline ends. The CDR3 is made up of 13 amino acids.

A few counts support this clonotype. The rearrangement links TRBV4-3 to TRBJ2-2, with 7 bases that match TRBD2. The CDR3 is 15 residues long. Germline values: CDR1 LGHNA, CDR2 YSLEER. J lost 4 bases, V lost 4 bases, and 6 bases had no gene match. The CDR3 region is CASSLELAATGELFF. The CDR3 DNA is TGCGCCAGCAGCCTAGAGCTAGCGGCCACCGGGGAGCTGTTTTTT.

This clonotype showed up many times. The genes are TRBV7-3 and TRBJ2-1; D unclear. The V and J ends lost 0 bases and 0 bases respectively, with 6 bases between them. Germline CDR1 SGHTA, CDR2 FQGTGA. This CDR3 comprises 15 residues. The CDR3 region has the DNA TGTGCCAGCAGCTTAACCCCTAGCTCCTACAATGAGCAGTTCTTC. Its protein is CASSLTPSSYNEQFF.

This clonotype was detected only a few times. The V gene is TRBV27, the J gene TRBJ2-6; D perhaps matches TRBD2 (5 bases). Per the germline V gene, CDR1 is MNHEY and CDR2 is SMNVEV (reference sequence). This CDR3 spans 13 amino acids. V was cut by 6 bases and J by 11 bases, with 14 bases left in between. The CDR3 region has the DNA TGTGCCAGCAGCCACCTCGGAGGCGACGTCCTGACTTTC. Amino acids: CASSHLGGDVLTF.

Many counts were recorded for this clonotype. The chain has TRBV20-1 and TRBJ2-7, with D perhaps given as TRBD1 or TRBD2 (5 bases each). Germline V gene data show CDR1 as DFQATT and CDR2 as SNEGSKA (reference sequence). There are 15 residues in the CDR3. V lost 1 base and J lost 5, with 18 bases in between. Here the CDR3 reads CSARGDPAVSHEQYF. In nucleotides, the CDR3 is TGCAGTGCTAGAGGGGACCCGGCCGTGAGCCACGAGCAGTACTTC.

This chain links TRBV19 with TRBJ1-5; D is perhaps TRBD1 (5 bases). This CDR3 is 13 amino acids long. Germline V gene lookup returns CDR1 LNHDA and CDR2 SQIVND (reference sequence). V lost 9 bases and J lost 0, with 9 bases in between. The CDR3 region is CASRVFSNQPQHF. CDR3 nucleotide sequence: TGTGCCAGCAGGGTGTTTAGCAATCAGCCCCAGCATTTT.

This clonotype occurred many times. J is TRBJ2-3 and V is TRBV6-2 or TRBV6-3; weak D call: TRBD2 (5 bases). Trimming took off 0 bases at V and 2 bases at J, with 12 bases between the two ends. Germline V gene lookup returns CDR1 MNHEY and CDR2 SVGEGT. The CDR3 covers 16 residues. In DNA form, the CDR3 reads TGTGCCAGCAGTTACTCGAAGTTCCGGGACACAGATACGCAGTATTTT. This codes for CASSYSKFRDTDTQYF.

A few counts support this clonotype. The CDR3 reads CASQGGGGLTPRHTQYF. The DNA for the CDR3 is TGCGCCAGCCAGGGCGGGGGGGGCCTCACTCCCCGTCATACGCAGTATTTT. The rearrangement uses TRBV5-1 and TRBJ2-3, with 9 bases fitting TRBD2. The germline CDR1 and CDR2 sequences are SGHRS and YFSETQ. V was pared by 7 bases and J by 7 bases, with 19 bases of the junction left unmatched. The CDR3 sequence is 17 residues long.

V gene TRBV20-1 combines with J gene TRBJ2-5, with 7 bases lining up with TRBD2. Germline V CDR1 and CDR2: DFQATT, SNEGSKA (reference sequence). V lost 3 bases and J lost 7; bases outside the gene matches: 5. The CDR3 extends over 12 amino acids. The CDR3 here is CSARVGGRTQYF. In nucleotides, the CDR3 is TGCAGTGCTAGGGTGGGCGGGAGGACCCAGTACTTC.

This clonotype turned up a few times. The V call is TRBV24-1, the J call TRBJ2-1, with D possibly matching TRBD2 (6 bases). The V end was cut by 3 bases, the J end by 5 bases, with 13 bases between. The germline CDR1 and CDR2 sequences are KGHDR and SFDVKD. The CDR3 has 15 residues. The CDR3 is CATSDARGTNNEQFF. CDR3 nucleotides: TGTGCCACCAGTGATGCCCGGGGGACCAACAATGAGCAGTTCTTC.

This clonotype has more than one count but fewer than ten. The chain combines TRBV5-4 with TRBJ2-7; D may be TRBD1 or TRBD2 (5 bases each). This CDR3 comprises 12 residues. Looked up from germline, CDR1 is SGHNT and CDR2 is YYREEE (reference sequence). V was trimmed by 0 bases and J by 9 bases, leaving 10 bases between them. Written as DNA, the CDR3 is TGTGCCAGCAGCTTGGCGGGACGAGGGCAGTACGTC. Translating gives CASSLAGRGQYV.

This clonotype was seen more than once but under ten times. This chain joins TRBV30 and TRBJ2-1; D is unresolved. V lost 2 bases and J lost 3, with 17 bases in between. The CDR3 consists of 16 residues. Germline lookup yields CDR1 GTSNPN and CDR2 SVGIG (reference sequence). Here the CDR3 DNA reads TGTGCCTGGAGTTGGTATCAAGAAAACTACTACAATGAGCAGTTCTTC. Its translation: CAWSWYQENYYNEQFF. The full variable domain, in which reference TRBV30 and TRBJ2-1 provide the parts outside the CDR3, is SQTIHQWPATLVQPVGSPLSLECTVEGTSNPNLYWYRQAAGRGLQLLFYSVGIGQISSEVPQNLSASRPQDRQFILSSKKLLLSDSGFYLCAWSWYQENYYNEQFFGPGTRLTVL.

The chain uses TRBV4-1 and TRBJ1-2; D possibly corresponds to TRBD1 (5 bases). Trimming stripped 0 bases from V and 0 bases from J, with 17 bases between. This CDR3 has 18 residues. Per the germline V gene, CDR1 is MGHRA and CDR2 is YSYEKL. CDR3 in DNA: TGCGCCAGCAGCCAAGAGGGGCCCCCAGACCTCTCTAACTATGGCTACACCTTC. It translates to CASSQEGPPDLSNYGYTF.

The V and J genes are TRBV19 and TRBJ1-1, with TRBD1 as a possible D gene (6 bases). The length of the CDR3 is 12 residues. Germline loops: CDR1 LNHDA, CDR2 SQIVND (reference sequence). The V and J ends lost 8 bases and 9 bases respectively, with 16 bases between them. CDR3 sequence: CASRSRGGQAFF. The DNA of the CDR3 is TGTGCCAGTCGGTCCAGGGGAGGGCAAGCTTTCTTT. Full variable domain (outside the CDR3, taken from reference TRBV19 and TRBJ1-1): DGGITQSPKYLFRKEGQNVTLSCEQNLNHDAMYWYRQDPGQGLRLIYYSQIVNDFQKGDIAEGYSVSREKKESFPLTVTSAQKNPTAFYLCASRSRGGQAFFGQGTRLTVV.

This clonotype was observed at least ten times. V and J are TRBV4-3 and TRBJ2-1, with no clear D. The CDR3 is made up of 14 amino acids. Looked up from germline, CDR1 is LGHNA and CDR2 is YSLEER. The V end was cut by 0 bases, the J end by 9 bases, with 12 bases between. The CDR3 nucleotides are TGCGCCAGCAGCCAAGAAGACGCGACGGTTGAGCAGTTCTTC. This sequence encodes CASSQEDATVEQFF.

The table lists this clonotype with many counts. This chain connects TRBV12-3 or TRBV12-4 to TRBJ1-1, with TRBD1 identical over 8 bases. The CDR3 loop spans 11 amino acids. V was clipped by 6 bases and J by 14 bases; unmatched bases: 8. CDR3 amino acids: CASSARGRLFF. CDR3 sequence (DNA): TGTGCCAGCAGCGCCAGGGGGCGATTGTTCTTT.

This clonotype occurred many times. The rearrangement uses TRBV12-3 or TRBV12-4 and TRBJ2-2; 9 bases line up with TRBD2. The CDR3 is made up of 16 amino acids. The junction had 5 bases not matched to a gene; V was cut back by 3 bases and J by 3 bases. This CDR3 reads CASSLGLAVHTGELFF. CDR3 DNA: TGTGCCAGCAGTTTGGGACTAGCTGTGCACACCGGGGAGCTGTTTTTT.

The V call is TRBV20-1, the J call TRBJ1-4; 7 bases match TRBD1. V lost 3 bases and J lost 5; bases outside the gene matches: 9. Germline V gene data show CDR1 as DFQATT and CDR2 as SNEGSKA (reference sequence). CDR3 length: 15 amino acids. The CDR3 nucleotides are TGCAGTGCTAGTTACTGGGACAGTCAAAATGAAAAACTGTTTTTT. Protein: CSASYWDSQNEKLFF.

The V call is TRBV4-3, the J call TRBJ2-1, with 7 bases lining up with TRBD2. The trim removed 3 bases at V and 0 bases at J, leaving 8 bases unmatched. The CDR3 runs to 17 residues. Looked up from germline, CDR1 is LGHNA and CDR2 is YSLEER. CDR3: CASSQREAGDSYNEQFF. The CDR3 DNA follows: TGCGCCAGCAGCCAGAGGGAGGCGGGGGACTCCTACAATGAGCAGTTCTTC.

This clonotype was recorded at least ten times. The J gene is TRBJ1-1, the V gene TRBV4-3; TRBD1 matches 9 bases. Germline assignment: CDR1 LGHNA and CDR2 YSLEER. The CDR3 length is 17 residues. With 4 bases clipped from V and 4 bases from J, the junction kept 13 bases outside the gene matches. The CDR3 region is CASSLRQGGVMSTEAFF. The CDR3, as DNA: TGCGCCAGCAGCCTAAGACAGGGGGGTGTCATGAGCACTGAAGCTTTCTTT.

This clonotype was found many times. The V and J genes are TRBV6-5 and TRBJ1-2, with 8 nucleotides matching TRBD1. The germline gives CDR1 MNHEY, CDR2 SVGAGI. V shed 2 bases and J 4 bases; nucleotides not matched to a gene: 12. This CDR3 has 17 residues. Written as DNA, the CDR3 is TGTGCCAGCAGTTACGTCACTATCACCGGGACAGGCTATGGCTACACCTTC. It encodes CASSYVTITGTGYGYTF.

The chain is built from TRBV7-2 and TRBJ1-1, with D possibly matching TRBD1 (6 bases). The V gene lost 2 bases and the J gene lost 1 base, with 11 bases spanning the gap. This CDR3 spans 15 amino acids. The germline gives CDR1 SGHTA, CDR2 FQGNSA. CDR3 sequence: CASSLMGAANTEAFF. The DNA for the CDR3 is TGTGCCAGCAGCTTAATGGGGGCTGCGAACACTGAAGCTTTCTTT.

This clonotype was observed a few times. The CDR3 is CASSALGGVHEQYF. The CDR3 DNA follows: TGTGCCAGCAGTGCTCTAGGAGGGGTCCACGAGCAGTACTTC. The chain has TRBV6-2 or TRBV6-3 and TRBJ2-7; tentative D call: TRBD2 (6 bases). Trimming stripped 5 bases from V and 5 bases from J, with 16 bases between. CDR3 size: 14 residues. Germline CDR1 is MNHEY and CDR2 is SVGEGT.